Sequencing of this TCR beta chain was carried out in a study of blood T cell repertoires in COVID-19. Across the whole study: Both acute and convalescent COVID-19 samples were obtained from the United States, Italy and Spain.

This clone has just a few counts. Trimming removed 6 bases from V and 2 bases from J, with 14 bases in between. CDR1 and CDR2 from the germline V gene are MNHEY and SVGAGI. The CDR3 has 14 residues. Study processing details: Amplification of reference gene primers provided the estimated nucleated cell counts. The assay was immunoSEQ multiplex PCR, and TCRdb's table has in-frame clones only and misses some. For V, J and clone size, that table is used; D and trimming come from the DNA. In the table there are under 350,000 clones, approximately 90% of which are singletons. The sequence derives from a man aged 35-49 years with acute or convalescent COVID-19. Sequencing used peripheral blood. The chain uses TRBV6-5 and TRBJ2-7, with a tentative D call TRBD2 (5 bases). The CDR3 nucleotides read TGTGCCAGCAGGGGGAGCGGCACTACCTACGAGCAGTACTTC. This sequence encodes CASRGSGTTYEQYF.